A single sample is the source of the 24 T cell receptor beta chains below, sequenced in a study of cytomegalovirus exposure and HLA in healthy donors (dated by TCRdb to about 2017). To prepare the library, the immunoSEQ multiplex PCR assay was applied. For the multiplex PCR, a mixture combining 60 forward primers for TCR Vbeta segments and 13 reverse primers for TCR Jbeta segments was used. TCRdb holds this immuneACCESS table with in-frame rearrangements only. Some clones are missing; in checked studies, unresolved V genes explain under half, and the rest has no known cause. This sample comprises 150,000 to 200,000 clones, roughly 78% of them detected only once. 3% to 3.5% of the sample comes from the top ten. The sequenced material came from PBMCs. The receptors here all came from a woman aged 40 to 49 in good health and CMV-seronegative.

This rearrangement joins TRBV9 to TRBJ1-2; D unresolved. The V end was cut by 4 bases, the J end by 1 base, with 8 bases between. Germline CDR1 and CDR2: SGDLS and YYNGEE. The length of the CDR3 is 13 residues. The CDR3 DNA reads as TGTGCCAGCAGCCCTGACATTAACTATGGCTACACCTTC. It encodes CASSPDINYGYTF.

With regard to this clone: Other DNA sequences within the sample encode an identical CDR3. This chain connects TRBV2 to TRBJ2-7; TRBD1 might be the D (6 bases). The germline CDR1 and CDR2 sequences are SNHLY and FYNNEI. This CDR3 contains 11 residues. V lost 6 bases and J lost 3, with 6 bases in between. The CDR3 DNA is TGTGCCAGCAGCAGGGGCTACGAGCAGTACTTC. Translation: CASSRGYEQYF.

The chain links TRBV2 to TRBJ2-5, with D perhaps matching TRBD1 (6 bases). V was pared by 7 bases and J by 5 bases, with 14 bases between. Germline loops: CDR1 SNHLY, CDR2 FYNNEI. There are 13 residues in the CDR3. Here the CDR3 reads CASIWGRLETQYF. The CDR3 DNA follows: TGTGCCAGCATTTGGGGGCGCCTGGAGACCCAGTACTTC.

The chain has TRBV27 and TRBJ2-7; possible D gene TRBD2, 6 bases. Germline CDR1 reads MNHEY; CDR2 reads SMNVEV (reference sequence). Trimming stripped 5 bases from V and 0 bases from J, with 17 bases between. The CDR3 contains 16 residues. The CDR3 protein is CASSPPGGAISYEQYF. For the CDR3, the DNA is TGTGCCAGCAGTCCACCCGGGGGAGCGATCTCCTACGAGCAGTACTTC.

The rearrangement joins TRBV5-1 to TRBJ2-1; maybe TRBD2 (5 bases). The germline V gene has CDR1 SGHRS and CDR2 YFSETQ. Trimming pared 0 bases from V and 6 bases from J, leaving 10 bases between. The CDR3 runs to 14 residues. This chain's CDR3 is CASSLGGAGNEQFF. The CDR3 DNA is TGCGCCAGCAGCTTGGGTGGTGCGGGCAATGAGCAGTTCTTC.

The chain is built from TRBV29-1 and TRBJ1-5, with D hard to call. Trimming removed 4 bases from V and 2 bases from J, with 15 bases in between. CDR1 SQVTM and CDR2 ANQGSEA come from the germline V gene. The CDR3 is made up of 15 amino acids. CDR3 nucleotide sequence: TGCAGCGTTGCTGACGGGTTTTTGGGCAATCAGCCCCAGCATTTT. It encodes CSVADGFLGNQPQHF.

The V call is TRBV4-2, the J call TRBJ2-1; the match to TRBD2 covers 8 bases. With V trimmed by 0 bases and J by 5 bases, 6 bases remained unmatched. Looked up from germline, CDR1 is LGHNA and CDR2 is YNFKEQ. The CDR3 covers 16 residues. CDR3 region: CASSQDRERGNNEQFF. The CDR3 DNA reads as TGTGCCAGCAGCCAAGATCGAGAGCGGGGGAACAATGAGCAGTTCTTC.

The chain joins TRBV2 to TRBJ1-2; D uncertain. The germline V and J ends were trimmed by 2 bases and 5 bases, with 12 bases remaining between them. Germline values: CDR1 SNHLY, CDR2 FYNNEI. The CDR3 consists of 14 residues. The chain's CDR3 is CASSESQRVYGYTF. The CDR3 DNA reads TGTGCCAGCAGTGAAAGCCAGAGGGTTTATGGCTACACCTTC. Using reference TRBV2 and TRBJ1-2 for the parts outside the CDR3, the full variable domain is EPEVTQTPSHQVTQMGQEVILRCVPISNHLYFYWYRQILGQKVEFLVSFYNNEISEKSEIFDDQFSVERPDGSNFTLKIRSTKLEDSAMYFCASSESQRVYGYTFGSGTRLTVV.

As for this clone: Other DNA sequences within the sample encode an identical CDR3. The chain carries TRBV6-5 and TRBJ1-1, with TRBD1 matching 9 bases. V lost 6 bases and J lost 1; bases outside the gene matches: 3. The germline V gene encodes CDR1 MNHEY and CDR2 SVGAGI. The CDR3 spans 14 residues. This chain's CDR3 is CASRQGARNTEAFF. The CDR3 coding sequence is TGTGCCAGCAGACAGGGGGCTCGGAACACTGAAGCTTTCTTT.

This chain uses TRBV9 with TRBJ2-6, with 10 nucleotides matching TRBD2. Germline CDR1 is SGDLS and CDR2 is YYNGEE. This CDR3 region has 17 residues. V shed 7 bases and J 0 bases; nucleotides not matched to a gene: 7. Here the CDR3 DNA reads TGTGCCAGCGGGAGGGCTAGCGGGGGCTCTGGGGCCAACGTCCTGACTTTC. This encodes CASGRASGGSGANVLTF.

The chain couples TRBV10-3 to TRBJ2-7; D perhaps matches TRBD2 (6 bases). V was pared by 2 bases and J by 1 base, with 21 bases between. The CDR3 runs 18 residues. Germline V gene data show CDR1 as ENHRY and CDR2 as SYGVKD. The CDR3 nucleotides read TGTGCCATCAGTGAGGGGGTCAAGGGCGGGGCCAAATCCTACGAGCAGTACTTC. Its translation is CAISEGVKGGAKSYEQYF.

V is TRBV23-1 and J is TRBJ2-7, with D perhaps TRBD1 (7 bases). TRBV23-1 is annotated as an ORF whose role is uncertain. The V and J ends lost 0 bases and 2 bases respectively, with 20 bases between them. CDR3 size: 18 residues. Here the CDR3 reads CASSQSKAGQRLTYEQYF. Here the CDR3 DNA reads TGCGCCAGCAGTCAATCTAAGGCGGGACAGAGGTTAACCTACGAGCAGTACTTC.

This sequence joins TRBV23-1 and TRBJ1-6; unclear D gene. TRBV23-1 is labeled an ORF, and its function is uncertain. The CDR3 contains 16 residues. CDR3 sequence reads: CASCRGSSSYNSPLHF. The CDR3 DNA is TGCGCGTCTTGTAGAGGGTCATCGTCCTATAATTCACCCCTCCACTTT.

The chain combines TRBV10-3 with TRBJ2-2; possibly TRBD1 for D (5 bases). Germline V lookup: CDR1 ENHRY, CDR2 SYGVKD. V gave up 4 bases and J gave up 6 bases, with 9 bases separating them. This CDR3 is built from 13 residues. CDR3 sequence reads: CAISVEGAGELFF. The CDR3, as DNA: TGTGCCATCAGTGTCGAAGGGGCCGGGGAGCTGTTTTTT.

This clone is a singleton in its sample. The J gene is TRBJ1-1, the V gene TRBV10-3; D gene unclear. Per the germline V gene, CDR1 is ENHRY and CDR2 is SYGVKD. The ends were cut back, 2 bases at V and 1 base at J, with 5 bases in the middle. The CDR3 has 13 amino acids. The CDR3 here is CAISEVKNTEAFF. The CDR3 region has the DNA TGTGCCATCAGTGAGGTCAAGAACACTGAAGCTTTCTTT.

V usage is TRBV18 and J usage is TRBJ2-5, with 8 bases lining up with TRBD2. The V gene's germline CDR1 is KGHSH and CDR2 LQKENI. V lost 6 bases and J lost 2; bases outside the gene matches: 8. The CDR3 runs 15 residues. CDR3 protein: CASSLLAAIQETQYF. The DNA of the CDR3 is TGTGCCAGCTCGTTACTAGCGGCGATTCAAGAGACCCAGTACTTC.

V usage is TRBV19 and J usage is TRBJ1-1; no clear D. V was cut by 6 bases and J by 3 bases, with 11 bases left in between. CDR1 is LNHDA and CDR2 is SQIVND in the germline V gene (reference sequence). The CDR3 spans 13 residues. CDR3 coding DNA: TGTGCCAGTAGGACGGAGGCTTACACTGAAGCTTTCTTT. This codes for CASRTEAYTEAFF.

The chain links TRBV5-1 to TRBJ2-1; 11 bases line up with TRBD2. CDR3 length: 17 residues. Trimming cost V 4 bases and J 3 bases; bases outside gene matches: 9. The germline CDR1 and CDR2 sequences are SGHRS and YFSETQ. The CDR3 region has the DNA TGCGCCAGCAGCACGACTAGCGGGACCCGCGGCTACAATGAGCAGTTCTTC. Translated: CASSTTSGTRGYNEQFF.

This clone was found a few times. The chain is built from TRBV15 and TRBJ2-7; D is uncertain. CDR1 LNHNV and CDR2 YYDKDF come from the germline V gene (reference sequence). This CDR3 is 15 amino acids long. V lost 1 base to trimming and J lost 3 bases, with 13 bases between them. The CDR3, as DNA: TGTGCCACCAGCAGAGGGCGGTTGACGAACTACGAGCAGTACTTC. As protein: CATSRGRLTNYEQYF.

The chain carries TRBV7-9 and TRBJ1-1; D is unclear. Germline CDR1 reads SEHNR; CDR2 reads FQNEAQ (reference sequence). This CDR3 spans 15 amino acids. V was trimmed by 0 bases and J by 4 bases, leaving 12 bases between them. The CDR3 sequence: CASSLAGRRVTEAFF. CDR3 DNA: TGTGCCAGCAGCTTAGCAGGGAGGAGGGTCACTGAAGCTTTCTTT.

The chain recombines TRBV10-1 with TRBJ1-1, with 7 bases that match TRBD1. The CDR3 extends over 15 amino acids. The J segment lost 3 bases and the V segment lost 4 bases, leaving 8 bases of the junction unmatched. Germline V gives CDR1 WNHNN, CDR2 SYGVQD (reference sequence). The chain's CDR3 is CASSGSQGEHTEAFF. The CDR3 DNA sequence: TGCGCCAGCAGTGGGTCGCAGGGGGAGCACACTGAAGCTTTCTTT.

CDR3 amino acids: CASSLSAASYGYTF. The CDR3 DNA is TGTGCCAGCAGCTTATCAGCGGCTAGCTATGGCTACACCTTC. V gene TRBV7-9 combines with J gene TRBJ1-2; D is uncertain. In germline, CDR1 is SEHNR, CDR2 FQNEAQ (reference sequence). The CDR3 is made up of 14 amino acids. Trimming shortened V by 2 bases and J by 4 bases, and 11 bases separated the two germline ends.

The chain carries TRBV5-1 and TRBJ2-3; tentative D call: TRBD1 (6 bases). CDR1 SGHRS and CDR2 YFSETQ come from the germline V gene. The V end was cut by 4 bases, the J end by 0 bases, with 12 bases between. This CDR3 has 15 amino acids. The CDR3 is CASSPDSYSTDTQYF. DNA of the CDR3: TGCGCCAGCAGCCCGGACAGCTATAGCACAGATACGCAGTATTTT. Together with reference TRBV5-1 and TRBJ2-3, the CDR3 gives the full variable domain: KAGVTQTPRYLIKTRGQQVTLSCSPISGHRSVSWYQQTPGQGLQFLFEYFSETQRNKGNFPGRFSGRQFSNSRSEMNVSTLELGDSALYLCASSPDSYSTDTQYFGPGTRLTVL.

V usage is TRBV21-1 and J usage is TRBJ1-2; the table gives TRBD1 as D, unverified against the DNA. TRBV21-1 is a pseudogene locus. The CDR3 extends over 10 amino acids. The DNA of the CDR3 is TGTGCCAGCAGCCTTAGGGGCGGCTCCTTC. Protein product: CASSLRGGSF.